This paragraph reports one TCR beta chain. This clone was seen only once. Its specific antigen is unknown. Per-nucleotide qualities are absent, and no much larger clonotype sits a single base away. TCRbeta CDR3 regions were amplified from genomic DNA by means of the immunoSEQ Assay, a bias-controlled multiplex PCR. The paper's processing steps were these. Nucleated cell counts per sample were estimated from amplification of reference gene primers within the assay. To quantify the absolute abundance of each unique TCRbeta CDR3 rearrangement, sequence reads were collapsed and filtered. For each sample, productive Simpson clonality was calculated by taking the square root of Simpson's diversity index across productive rearrangements. As stored in TCRdb, this immuneACCESS dataset retains in-frame rearrangements with V and J assigned. A fraction of the clones does not appear; measured against another copy, unresolved V genes explain less than half of the discrepancy, and the remainder lacks a known reason. V and J calls and clone size are those listed in that table; D and trimming were worked out from the DNA. This sample comprises over 95,000 clones, around 84% of them detected only once. The ten largest account for around 3.3% of the sample.

This entry belongs to a study of blood T cell repertoires in COVID-19 (TCRdb year 2020). In the study overall: Samples covering the acute and convalescent phases of COVID-19 were provided by collaborators in the United States, Italy and Spain. Samples came from the ongoing ImmuneRACE study (first 160 participants) plus 1,254 subjects from 6 global collaborators. Sample metadata almost always included a de-identified subject ID, COVID-19 status, age in years and sex. The prospective study material was composed of cDNA or gDNA derived from T cells, B-cell-depleted T cells, or PBMCs. Subjects who had been exposed to COVID-19, were actively infected with it, or had recovered from it provided the deeply sampled blood TCRbeta repertoires that made up the dataset. A freely available public database, intended as a resource for researchers studying the immune response to SARS-CoV-2, is where the repertoires were released. HLA class I and class II types, where available, came from metadata supplied by the sample provider rather than from assay-based typing.

The paper's findings and limits, for the study overall: Clinical and demographic metadata were provided uncurated, with the amount varying by source and participant.

CDR1 and CDR2 are read off the germline V gene as SNHLY and FYNNEI. V was cut back by 6 bases and J by 9 bases, leaving a gap of 9 bases between them. Counted from cysteine to phenylalanine, this CDR3 has 11 amino acids. Of all the DNA, just the CDR3 is kept, 33 bases in frame from base 1. Collaborating institutions collected whole blood in K2EDTA tubes following their own protocols. For TCRbeta analysis, collaborators shipped samples in one of three forms: frozen whole blood, isolated PBMCs, or DNA extracted from either of those sample types. The sample taken for sequencing was peripheral blood. The origin of this receptor is a man between 40 and 49 years old with acute or convalescent COVID-19. The receptor chain draws on TRBV2 and TRBJ2-1; tentative D gene TRBD1, with 6 bases matching. The DNA reads as follows: TGTGCCAGCAGGGGGACATTTGAGCAGTTCTTC. The encoded protein is CASRGTFEQFF.